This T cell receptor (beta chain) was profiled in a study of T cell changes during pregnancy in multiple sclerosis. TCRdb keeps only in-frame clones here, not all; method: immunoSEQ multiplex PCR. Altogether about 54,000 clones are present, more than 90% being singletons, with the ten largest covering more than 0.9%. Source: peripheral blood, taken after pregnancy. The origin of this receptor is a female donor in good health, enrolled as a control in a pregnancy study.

The CDR3 nucleotides are TGTGCCAGCAGCTACGACAGGGCCCGAGGGGGCTACACCTTC. It is translated as CASSYDRARGGYTF. The chain links TRBV7-9 to TRBJ1-2; 7 nucleotides agree with TRBD1. V dropped 4 bases and J dropped 8; count of bases not matched to a gene: 10. The CDR3 is 14 residues long. Germline CDR1 and CDR2: SEHNR and FQNEAQ (reference sequence). The full variable domain, its missing parts supplied by reference TRBV7-9 and TRBJ1-2, is DTGVSQNPRHKITKRGQNVTFRCDPISEHNRLYWYRQTLGQGPEFLTYFQNEAQLEKSRLLSDRFSAERPKGSFSTLEIQRTEQGDSAMYLCASSYDRARGGYTFGSGTRLTVV.